This T cell receptor (beta chain) was sequenced during a study of blood T cell repertoires in COVID-19. For the study at large: Spain, Italy and the United States supplied samples that represented acute and convalescent COVID-19. The cDNA or gDNA used as material had been derived from T cells, B-cell-depleted T cells, or PBMCs.

Germline V lookup: CDR1 KGHSH, CDR2 LQKENI. This CDR3 has 17 amino acids. Trimming at V came to 6 bases and at J to 0 bases, leaving 7 bases not matched to a gene. Authors' analysis steps: How many nucleated cells were present was estimated from reference gene primer amplification. Assay used: immunoSEQ multiplex PCR; TCRdb lists only in-frame clones, some missing. The DNA was the basis for D and trimming; V, J and clone size are from that table. Seen here are 180,000 or so clones, approximately 83% observed once, and the top ten hold about 2.6%. The rearrangement joins TRBV18 to TRBJ2-6, with 8 bases lining up with TRBD1. Sequences were obtained from peripheral blood. This receptor was obtained from a human donor with acute or convalescent COVID-19. The donor label of this sample is uncertain. This chain's CDR3 is CASSRTGTLSGANVLTF. CDR3 in DNA: TGTGCCAGCTCCCGGACAGGGACCCTCTCTGGGGCCAACGTCCTGACTTTC.